This T cell receptor (beta chain) is from a study of cytomegalovirus exposure and HLA in healthy donors. The PCR used 60 Vbeta and 13 Jbeta primers. Measured with immunoSEQ multiplex PCR; TCRdb has only the in-frame clones, and not every one. This sample carries approximately 140,000 clones, 77% of them seen once, and the ten largest clones take 4.9%. The study's findings and limits: Later, an analysis showed that TCR beta chains associated with HLA were more clonally expanded than others that were equally common. Rarity held for most TCR sequences, but there were some public TCRs that occurred in many donors. A later analysis by the authors found several of the most significant clusters apparently linked to common viral pathogens.

With regard to this clone: Its specificity is unknown.

Sequenced input: PBMCs. The receptor was isolated from a woman aged 50 to 60 in good health and CMV-seronegative.

CDR3 sequence (DNA): TGTGCCAGCAGCCTCAATTTTAGAGACACCATATATTTT. Translated, it gives CASSLNFRDTIYF. The rearrangement joins TRBV5-4 to TRBJ1-3; D is undetermined. Per germline, CDR1 SGHNT and CDR2 YYREEE (reference sequence). The V end lost 4 bases, the J end lost 8 bases, and 13 bases lay between the germline ends. The CDR3 consists of 13 residues.